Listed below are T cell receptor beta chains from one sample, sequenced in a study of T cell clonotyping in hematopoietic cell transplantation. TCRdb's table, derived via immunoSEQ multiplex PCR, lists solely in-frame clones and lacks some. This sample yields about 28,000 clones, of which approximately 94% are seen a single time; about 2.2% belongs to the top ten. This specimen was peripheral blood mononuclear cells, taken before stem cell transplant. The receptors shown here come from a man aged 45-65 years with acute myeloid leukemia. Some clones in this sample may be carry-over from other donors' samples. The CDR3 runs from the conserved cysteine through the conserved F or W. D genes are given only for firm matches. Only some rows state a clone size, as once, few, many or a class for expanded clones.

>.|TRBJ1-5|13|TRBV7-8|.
TGTGCCAGCGCTTTAAACCCGGGGCAGCCCCAGCATTTT
CASALNPGQPQHF
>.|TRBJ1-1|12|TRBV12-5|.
TGTGCTAGTGCCCCGGACTACACTGAAGCTTTCTTT
CASAPDYTEAFF
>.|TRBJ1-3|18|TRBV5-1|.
TGCGCCAGCAGCTTGGCGGGGGGACGCCGGTACTCTGGAAACACCATATATTTT
CASSLAGGRRYSGNTIYF
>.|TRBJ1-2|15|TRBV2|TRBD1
TGTGCCAGCAGTGAAGCGTTGCAGGGGGTATATGGCTACACCTTC
CASSEALQGVYGYTF
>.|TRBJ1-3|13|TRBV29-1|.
TGCAGCGTGGGCCTCATGGCTGGAAACACCATATATTTT
CSVGLMAGNTIYF
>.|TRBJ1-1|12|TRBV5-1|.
TGCGCCAGCAGCTTGGAGGGGTGGGAGGCTTTCTTT
CASSLEGWEAFF
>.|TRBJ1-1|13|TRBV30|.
TGTGCCTGGAGTCGAGGAGCGGGCGCTGAAGCTTTCTTT
CAWSRGAGAEAFF
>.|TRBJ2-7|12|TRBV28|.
TGTGCCATCCTCGGGCAGACCAACGAGCAGTACTTC
CAILGQTNEQYF
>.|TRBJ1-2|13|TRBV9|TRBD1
TGTGCCAGCAGCAAACAACAGGGGGAAGGCTACACCTTC
CASSKQQGEGYTF
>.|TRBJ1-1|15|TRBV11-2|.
TGTGCCAGCAGCCTAAAACAGGGTTCGGCGACTGAAGCTTTCTTT
CASSLKQGSATEAFF
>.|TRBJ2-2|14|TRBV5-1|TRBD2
TGCGCCAGTCGAGGCGGGGGGCTTACCGGGGAGCTGTTTTTT
CASRGGGLTGELFF
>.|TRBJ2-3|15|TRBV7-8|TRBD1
TGTGCCAGCAGCAGGACAGGGAGAGGGGCAGATACGCAGTATTTT
CASSRTGRGADTQYF
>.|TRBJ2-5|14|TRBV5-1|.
TGCGCCAGCTCCGGGACACAGCTTCAAGAGACCCAGTACTTC
CASSGTQLQETQYF
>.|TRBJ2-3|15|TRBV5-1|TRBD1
TGCGCCAGCAGCTTTGGGACAGGGGGCACAGATACGCAGTATTTT
CASSFGTGGTDTQYF
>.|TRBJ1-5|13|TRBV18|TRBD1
TGTGCCAGCTCAACGGACAGGGATCAGCCCCAGCATTTT
CASSTDRDQPQHF
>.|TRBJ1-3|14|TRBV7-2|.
TGTGCCAGCAGCCAAGAGAACTCTGGAAACACCATATATTTT
CASSQENSGNTIYF
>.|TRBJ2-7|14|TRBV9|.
TGTGCCAGCAGTCTAGCCGGGGAAACCTACGAGCAGTACTTC
CASSLAGETYEQYF
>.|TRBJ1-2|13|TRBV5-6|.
TGTGCCAGCACCCTTGGATCTAACTATGGCTACACCTTC
CASTLGSNYGYTF
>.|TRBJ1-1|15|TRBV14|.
TGTGCCAGCAGCCAAGTCCCGGGGGTGAACACTGAAGCTTTCTTT
CASSQVPGVNTEAFF
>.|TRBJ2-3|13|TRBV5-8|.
TGTGCCAGCAGCAACACAGGAGCAGATACGCAGTATTTT
CASSNTGADTQYF
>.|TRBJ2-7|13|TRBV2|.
TGTGCCAGCAGCGTAATCGGGGGTTACGAGCAGTACTTC
CASSVIGGYEQYF
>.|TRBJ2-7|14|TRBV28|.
TGTGCCAGCAGTTTGTGGGCTAGCTCCTACGAGCAGTACTTC
CASSLWASSYEQYF
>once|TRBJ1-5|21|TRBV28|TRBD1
TGTGCCAGCAGTTTTGTTGTCGGGACAGAAGAAGACCCCTTTAGCAATCAGCCCCAGCATTTT
CASSFVVGTEEDPFSNQPQHF
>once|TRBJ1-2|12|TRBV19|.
TGTGCCAGTGGAAGAGGGAACTATGGCTACACCTTC
CASGRGNYGYTF
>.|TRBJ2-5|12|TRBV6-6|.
TGTGCCAGCAGCTCAACCCTACTAGACCAGTACTTC
CASSSTLLDQYF
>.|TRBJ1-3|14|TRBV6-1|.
TGTGCCAGCAGTGATAGGATCTCTGGAAACACCATATATTTT
CASSDRISGNTIYF
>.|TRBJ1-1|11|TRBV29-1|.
TGCAGCGTTTCCCGAGGCGCTGAAGCTTTCTTT
CSVSRGAEAFF
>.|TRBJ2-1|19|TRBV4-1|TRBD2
TGCGCCAGCAGCCAAGATAGGGGCAGCGGGGGGGCAGAATACAATGAGCAGTTCTTC
CASSQDRGSGGAEYNEQFF
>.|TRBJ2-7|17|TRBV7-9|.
TGTGCCAGCAGCTCAAGGCGGGAAGGACAGCGAATCTACGAGCAGTACTTC
CASSSRREGQRIYEQYF
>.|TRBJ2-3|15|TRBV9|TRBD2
TGTGCCAGCAGCAGCCGGACTAGCGGCGCAGATACGCAGTATTTT
CASSSRTSGADTQYF
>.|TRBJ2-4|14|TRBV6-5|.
TGTGCCACCAGCGGATTGGGTGCCAAAAACATTCAGTACTTC
CATSGLGAKNIQYF
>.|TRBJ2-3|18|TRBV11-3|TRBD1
TGTGCCAGCAGCCATACTTTCCTAGGGACAGGGAAAGGGCATACGCAGTATTTT
CASSHTFLGTGKGHTQYF
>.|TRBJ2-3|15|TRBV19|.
TGTGCCAGTAGTATAGACGGATCTAGCACAGATACGCAGTATTTT
CASSIDGSSTDTQYF
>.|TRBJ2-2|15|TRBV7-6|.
TGTGCCAGCAGCTGGGGTCGGGGGCTAGTCGGGGAGCTGTTTTTT
CASSWGRGLVGELFF
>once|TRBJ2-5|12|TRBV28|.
TGTGCCAGCAGTTTATGGGGAGAGACCCAGTACTTC
CASSLWGETQYF
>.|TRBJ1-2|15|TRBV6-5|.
TGTGCCAGCAGTTACTCGTTCACCGGTACAGCTGGCTACACCTTC
CASSYSFTGTAGYTF
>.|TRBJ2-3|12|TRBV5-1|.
TGCGCCAGCAGCTTGACCCCACATACGCAGTATTTT
CASSLTPHTQYF
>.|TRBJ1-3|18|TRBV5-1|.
TGCGCCAGCAGCTTGTACCCAGCCCGAGGCGACTCTGGAAACACCATATATTTT
CASSLYPARGDSGNTIYF